The T cell receptor beta chain described here comes from a study of shared clonotypes between healthy human individuals. On this clone: The antigen is unknown.

The V gene's germline CDR1 is MNHNS and CDR2 SASEGT. There are 12 residues in the CDR3. After removal of 7 bases from V and 9 bases from J, the junction contained 5 bases not matched to a gene. Broader study findings: Non-shared clonotypes displayed generation probabilities falling below those of clonotypes present in all four donors. Compared with memory subsets, naive subsets generally had larger estimated richness.

The assay was carried out at the deep level. The assay was immunoSEQ multiplex PCR, and TCRdb's table has in-frame clones only and misses some. The repertoire consists of around 700,000 clones, with roughly 72% occurring once and the leading ten covering 1.5% to 2%. The sequencing sample was made of memory CD4+ T cells sorted from blood. Stated subset: CD45RA-negative fraction. This receptor was obtained from a woman aged 25 to 39 in good health. The chain employs TRBV6-1 and TRBJ2-1; the match to TRBD2 covers 8 bases. CDR3 nucleotides: TGTGCCAGCAAAGCGGGAGTAGGTGAGCAGTTCTTC. It is translated as CASKAGVGEQFF.